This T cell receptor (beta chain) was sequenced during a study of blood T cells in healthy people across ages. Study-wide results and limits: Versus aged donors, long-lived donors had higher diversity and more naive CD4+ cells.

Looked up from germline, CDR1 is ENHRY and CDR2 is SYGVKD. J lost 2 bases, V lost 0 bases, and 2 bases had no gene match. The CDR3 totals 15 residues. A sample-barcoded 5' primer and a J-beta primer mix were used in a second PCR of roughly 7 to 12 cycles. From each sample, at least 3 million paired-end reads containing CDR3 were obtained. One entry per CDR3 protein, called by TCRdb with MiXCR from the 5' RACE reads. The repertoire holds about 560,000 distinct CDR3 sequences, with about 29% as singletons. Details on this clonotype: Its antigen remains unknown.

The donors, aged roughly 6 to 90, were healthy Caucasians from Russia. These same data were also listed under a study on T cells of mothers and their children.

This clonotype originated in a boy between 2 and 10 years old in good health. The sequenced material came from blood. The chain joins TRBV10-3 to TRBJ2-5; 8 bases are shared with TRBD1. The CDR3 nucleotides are TGTGCCATCAGTGAGTCGGGACAGGATCAAGAGACCCAGTACTTC. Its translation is CAISESGQDQETQYF.